Each of the 5 T cell receptor beta chains below was sequenced from the same sample in a study of blood T cell repertoires in COVID-19. Method: immunoSEQ multiplex PCR; TCRdb's copy keeps in-frame clones and lacks some. Of almost 400,000 clones detected, 85% to 90% appear once; the ten largest clones hold about 1.7%. The specimen was PBMCs or T cells enriched from blood (not recorded which). The receptor source for this set is a woman between 25 and 40 years old who had recovered from COVID-19.

This chain links TRBV28 with TRBJ2-7; the match to TRBD2 covers 13 bases. V dropped 3 bases and J dropped 5; count of bases not matched to a gene: 7. Per germline, CDR1 MDHEN and CDR2 SYDVKM. CDR3 length: 16 residues. The CDR3, as DNA: TGTGCCAGCAGTTTGGTACTAGCGGGAGGGTGGGACGAGCAGTACTTC. It specifies CASSLVLAGGWDEQYF.

This clone was found a few times. This rearrangement joins TRBV29-1 to TRBJ1-2; TRBD1 aligns across 9 bases. CDR1 is SQVTM, CDR2 ANQGSEA, per germline. This CDR3 contains 13 residues. V lost 6 bases to trimming and J lost 8 bases; unmatched junction nucleotides: 10. CDR3 nucleotides: TGCAGCGTCGACAGGGGGGGTATGCGGGGCTACACCTTC. Translated, it gives CSVDRGGMRGYTF. Supplemented by reference TRBV29-1 and TRBJ1-2, the full variable domain reads SAVISQKPSRDICQRGTSLTIQCQVDSQVTMMFWYRQQPGQSLTLIATANQGSEATYESGFVIDKFPISRPNLTFSTLTVSNMSPEDSSIYLCSVDRGGMRGYTFGSGTRLTVV.

This clone has a single count. The chain links TRBV5-4 to TRBJ2-3; TRBD2 agrees at 9 bases. CDR1 is SGHNT and CDR2 is YYREEE in the germline V gene (reference sequence). Germline trimming cut 1 base from V and 4 bases from J; bases unmatched to any gene: 4. This CDR3 spans 15 amino acids. Here the CDR3 reads CASSLKREVSDTQYF. DNA for the CDR3: TGTGCCAGCAGCTTGAAGCGGGAGGTCTCAGATACGCAGTATTTT.

The genes are TRBV4-1 and TRBJ1-5, with TRBD1 identical over 9 bases. In germline, CDR1 is MGHRA, CDR2 YSYEKL. CDR3 length: 16 residues. With V trimmed by 1 base and J by 4 bases, 5 bases remained unmatched. This chain's CDR3 is CASSQGGTGYNQPQHF. For the CDR3, the DNA is TGCGCCAGCAGCCAAGGCGGGACAGGGTATAATCAGCCCCAGCATTTT.

Details on this clone: Other DNA sequences in the same sample also yield this CDR3. In DNA, the CDR3 is TGTGCCAGCAGCTTAGAGGGGGCAACTAATGAAAAACTGTTTTTT. Its protein is CASSLEGATNEKLFF. V and J are TRBV7-2 and TRBJ1-4; perhaps TRBD1 as D (6 bases). Germline CDR1 is SGHTA and CDR2 is FQGNSA. V dropped 1 base and J dropped 0 bases, with 6 bases sitting between them. The CDR3 is 15 amino acids. Filled out from reference TRBV7-2 and TRBJ1-4, the complete variable domain reads GAGVSQSPSNKVTEKGKDVELRCDPISGHTALYWYRQSLGQGLEFLIYFQGNSAPDKSGLPSDRFSAERTGGSVSTLTIQRTQQEDSAVYLCASSLEGATNEKLFFGSGTQLSVL.